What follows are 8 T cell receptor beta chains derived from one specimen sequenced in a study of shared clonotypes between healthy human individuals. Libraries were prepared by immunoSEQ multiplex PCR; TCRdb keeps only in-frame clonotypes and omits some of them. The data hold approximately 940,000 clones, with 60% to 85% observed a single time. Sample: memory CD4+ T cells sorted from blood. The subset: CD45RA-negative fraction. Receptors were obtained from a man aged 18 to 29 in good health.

CDR3 nucleotide sequence: TGCGCCAGCAGCTTGGATGTGGGGACAGGGGGCAAACTGTTTTTT. It is translated as CASSLDVGTGGKLFF. This chain connects TRBV5-1 to TRBJ1-4; 12 bases fit TRBD1. Per the germline V gene, CDR1 is SGHRS and CDR2 is YFSETQ. The V segment lost 0 bases and the J segment 11 bases; nucleotides outside the gene matches: 5. The CDR3 has 15 amino acids.

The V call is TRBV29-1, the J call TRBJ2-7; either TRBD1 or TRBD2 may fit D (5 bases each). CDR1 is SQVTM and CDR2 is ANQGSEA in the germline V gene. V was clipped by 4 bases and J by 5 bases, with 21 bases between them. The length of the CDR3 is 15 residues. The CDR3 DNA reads TGCAGCGTTGCGGGGCACCCAGATGGATACGACGAGCAGTACTTC. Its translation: CSVAGHPDGYDEQYF.

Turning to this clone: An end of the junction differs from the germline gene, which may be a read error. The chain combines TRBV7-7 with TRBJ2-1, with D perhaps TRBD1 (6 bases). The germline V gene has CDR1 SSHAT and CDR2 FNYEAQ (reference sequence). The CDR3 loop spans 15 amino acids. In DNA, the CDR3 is TGTGCTAGCAGCTCGGGACACGGCGAGTACAATGAGCAGTTCTTC. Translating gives CASSSGHGEYNEQFF.

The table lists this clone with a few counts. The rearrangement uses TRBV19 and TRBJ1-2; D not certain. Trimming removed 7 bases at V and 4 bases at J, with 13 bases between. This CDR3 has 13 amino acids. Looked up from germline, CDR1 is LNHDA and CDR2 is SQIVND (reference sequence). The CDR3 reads CASKRSGSYGYTF. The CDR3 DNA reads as TGTGCCAGTAAAAGGAGCGGCAGCTATGGCTACACCTTC.

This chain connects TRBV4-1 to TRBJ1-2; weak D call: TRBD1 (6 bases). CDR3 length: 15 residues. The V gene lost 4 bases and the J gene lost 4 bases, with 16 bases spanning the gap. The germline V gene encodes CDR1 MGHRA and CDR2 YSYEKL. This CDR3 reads CASSPSGTPSYGYTF. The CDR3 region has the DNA TGCGCCAGCAGCCCCTCGGGGACACCCAGCTATGGCTACACCTTC.

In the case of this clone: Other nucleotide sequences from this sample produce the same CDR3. The CDR3 loop reads CASSIRGNQPQHF. The CDR3 DNA reads as TGTGCCAGTAGTATCAGGGGCAATCAGCCCCAGCATTTT. The V call is TRBV19, the J call TRBJ1-5, with D possibly TRBD1 on 5 matching bases. V gave up 3 bases and J gave up 2 bases, with 5 bases separating them. Germline V gives CDR1 LNHDA, CDR2 SQIVND (reference sequence). This CDR3 contains 13 residues.

The CDR3 reads CASSQDPTGGQPQHF. The CDR3 region has the DNA TGCGCCAGCAGCCAAGATCCGACAGGAGGACAGCCCCAGCATTTT. The chain uses TRBV4-1 and TRBJ1-5, with D tentatively TRBD1 (6 bases). The V end lost 0 bases, the J end lost 7 bases, and 13 bases lay between the germline ends. CDR3 length: 15 amino acids. Germline CDR1 reads MGHRA; CDR2 reads YSYEKL.

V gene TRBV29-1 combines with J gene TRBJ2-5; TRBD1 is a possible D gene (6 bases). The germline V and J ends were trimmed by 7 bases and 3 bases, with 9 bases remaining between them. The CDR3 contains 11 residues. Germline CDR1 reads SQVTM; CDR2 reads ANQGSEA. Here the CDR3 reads CSATGKETQYF. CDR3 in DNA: TGCAGCGCGACAGGAAAAGAGACCCAGTACTTC.